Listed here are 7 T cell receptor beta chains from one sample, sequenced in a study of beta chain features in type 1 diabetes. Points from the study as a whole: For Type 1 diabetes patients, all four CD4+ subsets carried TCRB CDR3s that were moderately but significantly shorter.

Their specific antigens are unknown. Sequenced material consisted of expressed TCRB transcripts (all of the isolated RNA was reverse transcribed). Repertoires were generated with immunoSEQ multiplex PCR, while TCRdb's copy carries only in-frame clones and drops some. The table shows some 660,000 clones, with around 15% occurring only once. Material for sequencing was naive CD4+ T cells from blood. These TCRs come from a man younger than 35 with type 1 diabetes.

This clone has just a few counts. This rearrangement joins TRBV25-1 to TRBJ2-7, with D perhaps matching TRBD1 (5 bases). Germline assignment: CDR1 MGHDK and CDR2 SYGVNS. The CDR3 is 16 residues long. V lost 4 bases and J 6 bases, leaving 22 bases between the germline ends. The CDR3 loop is CASSVPLGQGRGEQYF. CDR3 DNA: TGTGCCAGCAGTGTCCCCCTGGGGCAGGGAAGGGGCGAGCAGTACTTC.

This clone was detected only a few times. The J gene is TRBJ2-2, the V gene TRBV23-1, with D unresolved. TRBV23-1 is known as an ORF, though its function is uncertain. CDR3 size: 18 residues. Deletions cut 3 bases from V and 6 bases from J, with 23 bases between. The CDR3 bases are TGCGCCAGCAGTCACTCCGGACCTTTTTCGAGGCCCGCCGGGGAGCTGTTTTTT. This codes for CASSHSGPFSRPAGELFF.

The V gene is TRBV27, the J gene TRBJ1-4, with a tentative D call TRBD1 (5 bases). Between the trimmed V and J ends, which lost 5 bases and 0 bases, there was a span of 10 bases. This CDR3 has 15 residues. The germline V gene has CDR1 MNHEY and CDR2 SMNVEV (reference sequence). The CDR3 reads CASSPGISTNEKLFF. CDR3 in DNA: TGTGCCAGCAGTCCAGGGATTTCAACTAATGAAAAACTGTTTTTT.

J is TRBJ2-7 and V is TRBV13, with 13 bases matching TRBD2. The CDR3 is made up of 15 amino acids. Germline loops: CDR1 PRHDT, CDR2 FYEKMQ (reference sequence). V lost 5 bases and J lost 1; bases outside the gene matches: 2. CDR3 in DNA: TGTGCCAGCAGCCGGACTAGCGGGGGATCCTACGAGCAGTACTTC. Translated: CASSRTSGGSYEQYF.

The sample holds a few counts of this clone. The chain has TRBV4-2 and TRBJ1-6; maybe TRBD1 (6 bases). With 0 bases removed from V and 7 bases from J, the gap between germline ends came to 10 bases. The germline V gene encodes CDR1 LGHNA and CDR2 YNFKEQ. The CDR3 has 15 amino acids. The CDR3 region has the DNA TGTGCCAGCAGCCAAGAAACCGGACAGAATTCACCCCTCCACTTT. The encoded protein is CASSQETGQNSPLHF.

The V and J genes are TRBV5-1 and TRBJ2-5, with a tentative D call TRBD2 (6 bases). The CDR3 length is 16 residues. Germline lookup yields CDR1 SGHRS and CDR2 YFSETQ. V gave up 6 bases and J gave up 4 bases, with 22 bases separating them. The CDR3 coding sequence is TGCGCCAGCACCTCCGGGAGAGCAAGAGGTGGAGAGACCCAGTACTTC. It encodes CASTSGRARGGETQYF. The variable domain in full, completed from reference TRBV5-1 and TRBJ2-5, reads KAGVTQTPRYLIKTRGQQVTLSCSPISGHRSVSWYQQTPGQGLQFLFEYFSETQRNKGNFPGRFSGRQFSNSRSEMNVSTLELGDSALYLCASTSGRARGGETQYFGPGTRLLVL.

The CDR3 protein is CASSPNGAGGPDTQYF. CDR3 bases: TGCGCCAGCAGCCCAAACGGGGCAGGGGGCCCAGATACGCAGTATTTT. This sequence joins TRBV5-1 and TRBJ2-3; the match to TRBD1 covers 8 bases. The length of the CDR3 is 16 residues. CDR1 and CDR2 from the germline V gene are SGHRS and YFSETQ. V dropped 4 bases and J dropped 4; count of bases not matched to a gene: 11.